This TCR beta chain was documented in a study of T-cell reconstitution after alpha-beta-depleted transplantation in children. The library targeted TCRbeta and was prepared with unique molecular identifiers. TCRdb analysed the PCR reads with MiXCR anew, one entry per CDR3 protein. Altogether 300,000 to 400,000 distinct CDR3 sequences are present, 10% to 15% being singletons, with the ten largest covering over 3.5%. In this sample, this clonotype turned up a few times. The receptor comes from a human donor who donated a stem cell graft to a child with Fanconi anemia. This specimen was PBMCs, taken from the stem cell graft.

The CDR3 loop reads CASSSTGPGGYTF. DNA for the CDR3: TGTGCCAGCAGCTCCACAGGCCCAGGGGGCTACACCTTC. The chain uses TRBV11-2 and TRBJ1-2; D perhaps matches TRBD1 (5 bases). The V end was cut by 4 bases, the J end by 8 bases, with 14 bases between. The CDR3 has 13 residues. Germline loops: CDR1 SGHAT, CDR2 FQNNGV.